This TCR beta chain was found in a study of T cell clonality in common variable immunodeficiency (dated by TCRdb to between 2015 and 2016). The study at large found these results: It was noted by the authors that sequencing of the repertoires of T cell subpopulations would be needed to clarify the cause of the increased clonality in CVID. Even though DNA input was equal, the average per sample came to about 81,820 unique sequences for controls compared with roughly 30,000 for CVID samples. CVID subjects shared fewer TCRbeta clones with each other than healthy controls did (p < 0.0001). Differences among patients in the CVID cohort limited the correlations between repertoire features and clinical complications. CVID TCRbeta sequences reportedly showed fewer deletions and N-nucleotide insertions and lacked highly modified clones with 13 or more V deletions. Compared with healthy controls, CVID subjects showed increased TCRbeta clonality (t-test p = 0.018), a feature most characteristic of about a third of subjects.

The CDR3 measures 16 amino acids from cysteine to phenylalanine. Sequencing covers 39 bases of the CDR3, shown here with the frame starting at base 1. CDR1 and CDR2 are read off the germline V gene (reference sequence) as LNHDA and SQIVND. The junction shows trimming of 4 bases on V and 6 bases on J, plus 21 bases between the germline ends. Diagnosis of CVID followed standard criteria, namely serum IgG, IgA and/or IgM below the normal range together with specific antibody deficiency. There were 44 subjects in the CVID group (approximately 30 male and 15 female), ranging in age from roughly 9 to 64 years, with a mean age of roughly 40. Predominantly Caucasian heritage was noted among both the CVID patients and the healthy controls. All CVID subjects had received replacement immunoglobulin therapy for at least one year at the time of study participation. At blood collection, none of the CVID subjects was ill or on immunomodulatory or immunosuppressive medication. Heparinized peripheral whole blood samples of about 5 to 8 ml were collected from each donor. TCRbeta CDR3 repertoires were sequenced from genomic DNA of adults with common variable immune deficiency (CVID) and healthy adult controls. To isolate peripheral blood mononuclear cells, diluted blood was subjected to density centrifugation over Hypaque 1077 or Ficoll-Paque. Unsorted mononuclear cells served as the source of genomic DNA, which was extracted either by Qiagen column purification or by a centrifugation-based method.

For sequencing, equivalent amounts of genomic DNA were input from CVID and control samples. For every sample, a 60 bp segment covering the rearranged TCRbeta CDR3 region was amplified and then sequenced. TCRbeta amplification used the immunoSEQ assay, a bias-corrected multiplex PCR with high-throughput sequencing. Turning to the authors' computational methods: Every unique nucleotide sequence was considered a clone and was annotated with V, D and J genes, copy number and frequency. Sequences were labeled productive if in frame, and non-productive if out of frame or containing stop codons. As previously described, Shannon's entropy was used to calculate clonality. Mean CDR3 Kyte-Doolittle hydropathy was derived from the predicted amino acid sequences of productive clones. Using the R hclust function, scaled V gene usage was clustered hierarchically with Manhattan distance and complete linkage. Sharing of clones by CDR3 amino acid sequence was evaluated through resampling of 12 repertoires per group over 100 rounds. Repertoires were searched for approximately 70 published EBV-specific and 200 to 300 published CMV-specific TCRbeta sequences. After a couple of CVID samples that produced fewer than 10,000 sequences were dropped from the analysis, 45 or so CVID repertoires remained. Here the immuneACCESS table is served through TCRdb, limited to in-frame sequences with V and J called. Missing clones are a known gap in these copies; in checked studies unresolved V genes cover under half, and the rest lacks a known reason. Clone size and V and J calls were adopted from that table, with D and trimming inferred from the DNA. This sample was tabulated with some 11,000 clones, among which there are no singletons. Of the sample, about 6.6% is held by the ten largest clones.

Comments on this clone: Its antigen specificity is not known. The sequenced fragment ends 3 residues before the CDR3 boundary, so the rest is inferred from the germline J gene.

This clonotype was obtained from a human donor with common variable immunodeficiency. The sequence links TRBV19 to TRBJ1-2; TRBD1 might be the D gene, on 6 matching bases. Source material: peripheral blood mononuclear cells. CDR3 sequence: CASSTPPIRDTNGYTF. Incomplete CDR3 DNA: TGTGCCAGTAGTACCCCCCCCATTCGGGACACCAATGGC.